The 18 T cell receptor beta chains presented below share a single source sample, sequenced in a study of Ad26.COV2.S vaccination and SARS-CoV-2 variants. Libraries were prepared by immunoSEQ multiplex PCR; TCRdb keeps only in-frame clonotypes and omits some of them. There are hundreds of thousands of clones in the sample; around nine tenths occur only once, and 5% lies in the top ten. Treatment denoted: approximately 18 received Ad26.COV2.S at low or high dose, single or two shots; a few received placebo; per-sample allocation not given. Specimen acquisition occurred on day 63 following the initial vaccine or placebo injection. This specimen consisted of peripheral blood, obtained in a trial of Ad26.COV2.S vaccine versus placebo. The receptors derive from a person aged 18-65 years who received the Ad26.COV2.S COVID-19 vaccine or a placebo.

The rearrangement links TRBV6-5 to TRBJ2-7; TRBD1 might be the D (6 bases). Germline CDR1 MNHEY, CDR2 SVGAGI. The ends were cut back, 8 bases at V and 0 bases at J, with 14 bases in the middle. CDR3 size: 14 residues. The CDR3 DNA follows: TGTGCCAGCTTGACAGGTCCGAGCTCCTACGAGCAGTACTTC. This gives the protein CASLTGPSSYEQYF.

The gene calls are TRBV4-1 and TRBJ1-4, with 10 nucleotides matching TRBD1. The CDR3 length is 15 residues. Germline values: CDR1 MGHRA, CDR2 YSYEKL. V trimming: 2 bases; J trimming: 7 bases; junction bases outside the gene matches: 4. In nucleotides, the CDR3 is TGCGCCAGCAGCCAACCGGGACAGGGGCCTGAAAAACTGTTTTTT. Its translation is CASSQPGQGPEKLFF.

The V and J genes are TRBV4-1 and TRBJ2-1; no reliable D call. Deletions cut 5 bases from V and 7 bases from J, with 9 bases between. This CDR3 region has 12 residues. Per the germline V gene, CDR1 is MGHRA and CDR2 is YSYEKL. The CDR3 bases are TGCGCCAGCAGCTCTCCCAAGAATGAGCAGTTCTTC. This translates into CASSSPKNEQFF.

CDR3 nucleotide sequence: TGTGCCAGCGGCAATGGCGGGACAGGGCTTGGGGAGCAGTACTTC. As protein: CASGNGGTGLGEQYF. The V call is TRBV3-1 (or the pseudogene TRBV3-2), the J call TRBJ2-7; TRBD1 matches 9 bases. Germline-derived CDR1 and CDR2 are LGHDT and YNNKEL (reference sequence). This CDR3 is 15 amino acids long. The J segment lost 7 bases and the V segment lost 8 bases, leaving 15 bases of the junction unmatched.

The table lists this clone with a count of one. The rearrangement links TRBV29-1 to TRBJ2-1, with 8 nucleotides matching TRBD1. Trimming cost V 7 bases and J 7 bases; bases outside gene matches: 15. The CDR3 length is 15 residues. Germline lookup yields CDR1 SQVTM and CDR2 ANQGSEA. The CDR3 sequence is CSARTGIGSANEQFF. CDR3 in DNA: TGCAGCGCCAGGACAGGGATAGGTTCCGCGAATGAGCAGTTCTTC.

The chain combines TRBV19 with TRBJ1-1, with D perhaps TRBD1 (5 bases). With 2 bases removed from V and 5 bases from J, the gap between germline ends came to 12 bases. The germline V gene has CDR1 LNHDA and CDR2 SQIVND (reference sequence). The CDR3 consists of 14 residues. The CDR3 loop reads CASSIQVGGTEAFF. CDR3 nucleotides: TGTGCCAGTAGTATACAGGTCGGGGGGACTGAAGCTTTCTTT.

The gene calls are TRBV6-1 and TRBJ2-2; D is undetermined. Germline V gives CDR1 MNHNS, CDR2 SASEGT. CDR3 length: 13 amino acids. Deletions cut 3 bases from V and 5 bases from J, with 7 bases between. The CDR3 reads CASSEVGTGELFF. CDR3 nucleotide sequence: TGTGCCAGCAGTGAGGTTGGGACCGGGGAGCTGTTTTTT.

This chain joins TRBV3-1 (or the pseudogene TRBV3-2) and TRBJ2-5; D uncertain. Trimming removed 4 bases from V and 5 bases from J, with 14 bases in between. CDR1 and CDR2 from the germline V gene are LGHDT and YNNKEL (reference sequence). CDR3 length: 14 amino acids. CDR3 DNA sequence: TGTGCCAGCAGCCGTCGTAATCCACCGGAGACCCAGTACTTC. Translated: CASSRRNPPETQYF.

This clone was detected once. This CDR3 is CASSDPPGVGDTEAFF. CDR3 coding DNA: TGTGCCAGTAGTGATCCCCCCGGGGTTGGGGACACTGAAGCTTTCTTT. This rearrangement joins TRBV19 to TRBJ1-1; D call uncertain. Trimming stripped 5 bases from V and 3 bases from J, with 19 bases between. The germline gives CDR1 LNHDA, CDR2 SQIVND (reference sequence). The CDR3 spans 16 residues.

Turning to this clone: This specimen includes other DNA sequences encoding the same CDR3. J is TRBJ1-1 and V is TRBV28; tentative D call: TRBD1 (5 bases). The CDR3 loop spans 13 amino acids. V shed 6 bases and J shed 0 bases, with 8 bases lying between them. CDR1 and CDR2 (germline): MDHEN, SYDVKM. The CDR3 protein is CASRQQVNTEAFF. The DNA for the CDR3 is TGTGCCAGCAGACAACAGGTGAACACTGAAGCTTTCTTT.

The CDR3 region is CASSIRLAASSYEQYF. The CDR3 DNA is TGTGCCAGTAGTATTAGGCTAGCAGCAAGCTCCTACGAGCAGTACTTC. This rearrangement joins TRBV19 to TRBJ2-7; tentatively, D is TRBD2 (5 bases). The CDR3 is made up of 16 amino acids. V lost 3 bases and J lost 0, with 15 bases in between. Per the germline V gene, CDR1 is LNHDA and CDR2 is SQIVND (reference sequence).

The chain combines TRBV7-2 with TRBJ1-5; D gene ambiguous. V gave up 1 base and J gave up 3 bases, with 4 bases separating them. This CDR3 contains 13 residues. Germline V gene sequence: CDR1 SGHTA, CDR2 FQGNSA. Written as DNA, the CDR3 is TGTGCCAGCAGCTTAGGGCCCAATCAGCCCCAGCATTTT. Residues: CASSLGPNQPQHF.

The chain has TRBV28 and TRBJ2-1; D gene unclear. V was shortened by 10 bases and J by 0 bases, with 13 bases between the two germline ends. From germline, CDR1 is MDHEN and CDR2 SYDVKM. The CDR3 loop spans 14 amino acids. The CDR3 sequence is CATQEPSSYNEQFF. The CDR3 DNA sequence: TGTGCCACCCAGGAGCCGAGCTCCTACAATGAGCAGTTCTTC.

The V gene is TRBV10-3, the J gene TRBJ1-6; TRBD1 aligns across 7 bases. Germline lookup yields CDR1 ENHRY and CDR2 SYGVKD. The CDR3 loop spans 13 amino acids. V lost 4 bases, J lost 10 bases, and 4 bases stayed unmatched. The CDR3 protein is CAISGQGNSPLHF. The CDR3 DNA is TGTGCCATCAGTGGACAGGGCAACTCACCCCTCCACTTT.

The chain has TRBV14 and TRBJ2-1; a weak D match, TRBD2 (7 bases). The CDR3 spans 13 residues. From germline, CDR1 is SGHDN and CDR2 FVKESK. Between the trimmed V and J ends, which lost 2 bases and 9 bases, there was a span of 11 bases. CDR3: CASSQYREGEQFF. The DNA of the CDR3 is TGTGCCAGCAGCCAATACAGGGAGGGTGAGCAGTTCTTC.

This chain joins TRBV19 and TRBJ1-6; D remains unclear. Germline CDR1 reads LNHDA; CDR2 reads SQIVND (reference sequence). This CDR3 region has 16 residues. Trimming took 5 bases from V and 6 from J, leaving 17 bases between them. CDR3 sequence (DNA): TGTGCCAGTAGTCCCGCTGCGGTTTTGGGTAATTCACCCCTCCACTTT. Its translation: CASSPAAVLGNSPLHF.

This clone was found a few times. The chain couples TRBV9 to TRBJ1-2; D gene unclear. The CDR3 sequence is 12 residues long. The V and J ends lost 5 bases and 4 bases respectively, with 9 bases between them. Looked up from germline, CDR1 is SGDLS and CDR2 is YYNGEE. The CDR3 is CASRKLAYGYTF. The CDR3 bases are TGTGCCAGCAGAAAGCTAGCCTATGGCTACACCTTC.

The chain employs TRBV13 and TRBJ1-1, with a tentative D call TRBD1 (5 bases). Germline V gives CDR1 PRHDT, CDR2 FYEKMQ (reference sequence). CDR3 length equals 17 residues. The V end was cut by 2 bases, the J end by 6 bases, with 22 bases between. CDR3 DNA: TGTGCCAGCAGCTTAACGCCAGGGAGGGGTCTTTTGGCTGAAGCTTTCTTT. This sequence encodes CASSLTPGRGLLAEAFF.